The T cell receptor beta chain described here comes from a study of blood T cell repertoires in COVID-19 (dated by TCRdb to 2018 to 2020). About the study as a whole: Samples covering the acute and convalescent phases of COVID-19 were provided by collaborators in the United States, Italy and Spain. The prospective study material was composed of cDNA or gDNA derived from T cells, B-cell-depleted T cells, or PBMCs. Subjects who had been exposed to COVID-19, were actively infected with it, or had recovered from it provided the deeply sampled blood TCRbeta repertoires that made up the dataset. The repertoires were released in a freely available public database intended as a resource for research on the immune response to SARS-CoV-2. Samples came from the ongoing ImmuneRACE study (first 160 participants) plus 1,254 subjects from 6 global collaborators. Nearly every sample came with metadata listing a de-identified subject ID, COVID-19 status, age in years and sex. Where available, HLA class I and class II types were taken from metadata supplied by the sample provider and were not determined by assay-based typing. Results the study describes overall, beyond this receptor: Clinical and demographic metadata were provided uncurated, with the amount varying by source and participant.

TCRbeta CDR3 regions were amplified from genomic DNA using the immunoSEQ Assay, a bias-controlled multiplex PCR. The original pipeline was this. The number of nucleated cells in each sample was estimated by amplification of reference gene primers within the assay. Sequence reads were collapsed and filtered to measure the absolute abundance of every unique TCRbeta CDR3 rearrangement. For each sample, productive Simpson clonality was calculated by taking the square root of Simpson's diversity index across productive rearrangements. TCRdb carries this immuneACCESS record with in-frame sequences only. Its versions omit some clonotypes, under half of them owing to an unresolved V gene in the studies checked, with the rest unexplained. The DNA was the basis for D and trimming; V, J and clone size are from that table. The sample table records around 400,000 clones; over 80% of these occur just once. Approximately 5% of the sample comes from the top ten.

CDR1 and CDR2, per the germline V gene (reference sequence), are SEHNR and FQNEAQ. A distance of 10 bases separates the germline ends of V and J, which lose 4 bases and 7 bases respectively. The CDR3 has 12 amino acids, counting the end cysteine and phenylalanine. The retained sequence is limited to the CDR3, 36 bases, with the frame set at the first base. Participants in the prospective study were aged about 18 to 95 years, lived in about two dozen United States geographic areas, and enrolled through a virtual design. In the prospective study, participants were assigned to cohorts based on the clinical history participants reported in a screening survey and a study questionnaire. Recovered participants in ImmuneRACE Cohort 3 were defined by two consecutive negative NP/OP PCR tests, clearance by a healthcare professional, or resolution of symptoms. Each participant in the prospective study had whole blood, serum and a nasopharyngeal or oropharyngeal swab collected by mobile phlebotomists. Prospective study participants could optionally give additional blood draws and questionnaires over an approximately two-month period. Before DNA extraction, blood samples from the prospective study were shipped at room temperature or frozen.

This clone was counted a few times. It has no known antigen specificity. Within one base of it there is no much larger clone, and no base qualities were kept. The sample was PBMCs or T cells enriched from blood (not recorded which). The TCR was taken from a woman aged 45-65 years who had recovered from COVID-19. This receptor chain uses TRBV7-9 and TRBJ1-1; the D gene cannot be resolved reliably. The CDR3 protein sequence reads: CASSSGVLEAFF. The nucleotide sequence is TGTGCCAGCAGCTCGGGAGTTCTTGAAGCTTTCTTT.